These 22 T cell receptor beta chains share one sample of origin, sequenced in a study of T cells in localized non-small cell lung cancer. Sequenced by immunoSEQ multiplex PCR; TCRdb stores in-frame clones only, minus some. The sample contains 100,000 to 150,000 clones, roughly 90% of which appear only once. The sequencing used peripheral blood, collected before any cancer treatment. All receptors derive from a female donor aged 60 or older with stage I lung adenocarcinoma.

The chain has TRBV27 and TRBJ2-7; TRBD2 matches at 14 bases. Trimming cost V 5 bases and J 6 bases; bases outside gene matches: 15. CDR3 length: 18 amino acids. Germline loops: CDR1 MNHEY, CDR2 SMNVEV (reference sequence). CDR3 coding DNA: TGTGCCAGCAGTAGAACGGGACAGTACGGGACTAGCGGGAGCGAGCAGTACTTC. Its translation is CASSRTGQYGTSGSEQYF.

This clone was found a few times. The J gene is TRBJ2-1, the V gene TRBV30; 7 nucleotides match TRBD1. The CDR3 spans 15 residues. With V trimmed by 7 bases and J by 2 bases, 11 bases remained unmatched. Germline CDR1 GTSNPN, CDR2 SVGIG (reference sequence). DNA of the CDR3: TGTGCCTTCCGGGCCCAAGGACAGGCCTACAATGAGCAGTTCTTC. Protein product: CAFRAQGQAYNEQFF.

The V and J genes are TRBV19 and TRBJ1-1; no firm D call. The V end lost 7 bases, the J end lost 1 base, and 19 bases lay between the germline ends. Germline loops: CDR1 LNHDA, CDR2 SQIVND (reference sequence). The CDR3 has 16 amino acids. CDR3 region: CASKSSGVYPNTEAFF. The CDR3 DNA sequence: TGTGCCAGTAAGTCCTCTGGAGTGTACCCGAACACTGAAGCTTTCTTT.

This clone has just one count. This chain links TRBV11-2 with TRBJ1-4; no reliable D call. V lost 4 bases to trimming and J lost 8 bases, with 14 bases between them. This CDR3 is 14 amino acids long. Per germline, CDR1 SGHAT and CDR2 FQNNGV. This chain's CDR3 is CASSSQGGREKLFF. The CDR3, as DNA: TGTGCCAGCAGCTCACAAGGCGGAAGGGAAAAACTGTTTTTT. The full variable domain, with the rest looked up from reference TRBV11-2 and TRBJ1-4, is EAGVAQSPRYKIIEKRQSVAFWCNPISGHATLYWYQQILGQGPKLLIQFQNNGVVDDSQLPKDRFSAERLKGVDSTLKIQPAKLEDSAVYLCASSSQGGREKLFFGSGTQLSVL.

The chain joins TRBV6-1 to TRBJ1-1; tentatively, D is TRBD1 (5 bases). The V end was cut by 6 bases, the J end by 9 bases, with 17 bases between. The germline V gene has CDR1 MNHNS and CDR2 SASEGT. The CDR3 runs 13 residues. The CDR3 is CASSRDLGGQAFF. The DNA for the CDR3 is TGTGCCAGCAGCCGCGACCTGGGGGGTCAAGCTTTCTTT.

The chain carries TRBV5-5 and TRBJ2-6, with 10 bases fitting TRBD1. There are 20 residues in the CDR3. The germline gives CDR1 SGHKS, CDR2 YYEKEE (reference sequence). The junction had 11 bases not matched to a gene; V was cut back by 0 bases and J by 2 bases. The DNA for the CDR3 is TGTGCCAGCAGCTTGGCCTGGGGACAGGGGATACTTGCTGGGGCCAACGTCCTGACTTTC. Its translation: CASSLAWGQGILAGANVLTF.

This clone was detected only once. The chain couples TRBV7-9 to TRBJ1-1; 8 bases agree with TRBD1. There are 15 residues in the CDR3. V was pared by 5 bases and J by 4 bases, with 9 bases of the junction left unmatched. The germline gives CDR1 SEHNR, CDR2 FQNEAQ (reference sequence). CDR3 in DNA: TGTGCCAGCAGCCCCACCCCCACAGGGGGCACTGAAGCTTTCTTT. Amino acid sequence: CASSPTPTGGTEAFF. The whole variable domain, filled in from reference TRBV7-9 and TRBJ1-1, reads DTGVSQNPRHKITKRGQNVTFRCDPISEHNRLYWYRQTLGQGPEFLTYFQNEAQLEKSRLLSDRFSAERPKGSFSTLEIQRTEQGDSAMYLCASSPTPTGGTEAFFGQGTRLTVV.

The CDR3: CASSQARAGARGNTIYF. The CDR3 region has the DNA TGTGCCAGCAGCCAAGCCCGGGCGGGGGCCCGGGGAAACACCATATATTTT. The J gene is TRBJ1-3, the V gene TRBV4-2, with D possibly being TRBD1 (6 bases). Deletions cut 1 base from V and 4 bases from J, with 17 bases between. This CDR3 is 17 amino acids long. CDR1 is LGHNA and CDR2 is YNFKEQ in the germline V gene.

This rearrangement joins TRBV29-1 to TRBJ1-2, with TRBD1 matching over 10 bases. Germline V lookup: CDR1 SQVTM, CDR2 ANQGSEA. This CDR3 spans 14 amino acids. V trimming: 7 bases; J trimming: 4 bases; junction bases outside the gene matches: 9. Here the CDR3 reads CSALDRGVIYGYTF. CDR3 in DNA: TGCAGCGCACTGGACAGGGGGGTGATCTATGGCTACACCTTC.

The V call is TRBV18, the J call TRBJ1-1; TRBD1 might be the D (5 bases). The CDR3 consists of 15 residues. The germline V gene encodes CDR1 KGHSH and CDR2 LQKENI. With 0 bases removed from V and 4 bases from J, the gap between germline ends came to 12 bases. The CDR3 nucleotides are TGTGCCAGCTCACCACCTTCAGGAGGGGCCACTGAAGCTTTCTTT. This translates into CASSPPSGGATEAFF.

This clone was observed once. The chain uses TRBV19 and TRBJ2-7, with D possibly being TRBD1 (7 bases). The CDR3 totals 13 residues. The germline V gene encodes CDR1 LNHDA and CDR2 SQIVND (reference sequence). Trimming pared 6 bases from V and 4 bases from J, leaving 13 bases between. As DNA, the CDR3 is TGTGCCAGTAGAAAGACAGGGACTTACGAGCAGTACTTC. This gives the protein CASRKTGTYEQYF. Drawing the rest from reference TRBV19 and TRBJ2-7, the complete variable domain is DGGITQSPKYLFRKEGQNVTLSCEQNLNHDAMYWYRQDPGQGLRLIYYSQIVNDFQKGDIAEGYSVSREKKESFPLTVTSAQKNPTAFYLCASRKTGTYEQYFGPGTRLTVT.

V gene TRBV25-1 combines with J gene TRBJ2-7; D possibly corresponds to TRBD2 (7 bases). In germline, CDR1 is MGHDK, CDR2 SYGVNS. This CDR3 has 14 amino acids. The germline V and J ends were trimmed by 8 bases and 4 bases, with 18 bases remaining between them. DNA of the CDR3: TGTGCCAGCGGGGGGGCAGGATCAAAATACGAGCAGTACTTC. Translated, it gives CASGGAGSKYEQYF.

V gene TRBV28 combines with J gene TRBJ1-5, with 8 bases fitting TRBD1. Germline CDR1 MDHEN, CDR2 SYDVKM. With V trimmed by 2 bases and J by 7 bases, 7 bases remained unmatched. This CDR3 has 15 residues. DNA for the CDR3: TGTGCCAGCAGTTTAAAGACAGGGGTGGGCCAGCCCCAGCATTTT. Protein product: CASSLKTGVGQPQHF.

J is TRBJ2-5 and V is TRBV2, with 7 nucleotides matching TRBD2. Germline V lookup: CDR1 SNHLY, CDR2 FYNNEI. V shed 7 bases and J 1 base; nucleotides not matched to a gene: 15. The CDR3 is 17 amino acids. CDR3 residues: CASKRPGFRGSQETQYF. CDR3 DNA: TGTGCCAGCAAAAGACCGGGGTTTCGCGGGAGCCAAGAGACCCAGTACTTC.

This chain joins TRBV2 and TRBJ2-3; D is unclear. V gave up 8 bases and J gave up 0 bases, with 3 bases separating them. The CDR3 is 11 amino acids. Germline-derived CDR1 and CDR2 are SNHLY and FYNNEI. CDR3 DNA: TGTGCCAGCGGGAGCACAGATACGCAGTATTTT. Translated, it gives CASGSTDTQYF.

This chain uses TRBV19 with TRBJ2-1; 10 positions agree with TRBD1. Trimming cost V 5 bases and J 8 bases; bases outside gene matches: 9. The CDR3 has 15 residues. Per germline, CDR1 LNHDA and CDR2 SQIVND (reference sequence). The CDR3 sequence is CASSPRDRGRDEQFF. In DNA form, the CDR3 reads TGTGCCAGTAGTCCCCGGGACAGGGGCCGGGATGAGCAGTTCTTC.

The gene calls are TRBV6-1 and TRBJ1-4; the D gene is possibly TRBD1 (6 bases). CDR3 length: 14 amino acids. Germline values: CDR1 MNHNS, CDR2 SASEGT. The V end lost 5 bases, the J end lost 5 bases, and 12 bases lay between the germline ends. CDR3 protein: CASSSGQLNEKLFF. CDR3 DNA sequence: TGTGCCAGCAGTTCCGGACAGTTAAATGAAAAACTGTTTTTT.

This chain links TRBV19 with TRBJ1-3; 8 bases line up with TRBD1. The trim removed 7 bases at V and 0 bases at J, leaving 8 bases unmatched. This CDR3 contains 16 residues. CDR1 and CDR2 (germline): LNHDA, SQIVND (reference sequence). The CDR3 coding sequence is TGTGCCAGTACCATGACAGGGGCCTCCTCTGGAAACACCATATATTTT. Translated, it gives CASTMTGASSGNTIYF.

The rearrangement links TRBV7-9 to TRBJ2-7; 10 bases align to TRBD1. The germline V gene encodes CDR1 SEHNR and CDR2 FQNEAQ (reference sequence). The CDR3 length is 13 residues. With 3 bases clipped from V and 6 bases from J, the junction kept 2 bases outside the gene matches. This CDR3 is CASSFGQGGEQYF. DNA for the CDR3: TGTGCCAGCAGCTTCGGACAGGGGGGCGAGCAGTACTTC.

CDR3 sequence: CASKISGANNNEQFF. The CDR3 DNA sequence: TGTGCCAGCAAAATTAGCGGGGCTAATAACAATGAGCAGTTCTTC. The chain links TRBV7-8 to TRBJ2-1; 8 positions match TRBD2. V lost 7 bases, J lost 5 bases, and 10 bases stayed unmatched. Germline-derived CDR1 and CDR2 are SGHVS and FQNEAQ. The CDR3 length is 15 residues. Looking up the rest from reference TRBV7-8 and TRBJ2-1 gives the full variable domain: GAGVSQSPRYKVAKRGQDVALRCDPISGHVSLFWYQQALGQGPEFLTYFQNEAQLDKSGLPSDRFFAERPEGSVSTLKIQRTQQEDSAVYLCASKISGANNNEQFFGPGTRLTVL.

CDR3 region: CASSPQRLTSGRRNEQFF. The DNA of the CDR3 is TGTGCCAGCAGTCCACAGCGGTTAACTAGCGGGAGACGCAATGAGCAGTTCTTC. This chain connects TRBV6-4 to TRBJ2-1; 11 bases fit TRBD2. V lost 5 bases, J lost 6 bases, and 15 bases stayed unmatched. The CDR3 runs to 18 residues. Germline-derived CDR1 and CDR2 are MRHNA and SNTAGT.

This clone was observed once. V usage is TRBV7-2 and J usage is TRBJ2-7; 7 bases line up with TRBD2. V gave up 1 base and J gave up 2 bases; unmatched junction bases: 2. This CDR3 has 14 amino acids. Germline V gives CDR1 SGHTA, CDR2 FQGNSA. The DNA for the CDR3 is TGTGCCAGCAGCTTAGGCGGGGGACCCTACGAGCAGTACTTC. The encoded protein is CASSLGGGPYEQYF.